These 29 T cell receptor beta chains were sequenced from one sample in a study of T cells in women clearing cervical HPV infection. Data came from immunoSEQ multiplex PCR; TCRdb stores just in-frame clones and leaves some out. The sample shows 25,000 to 30,000 clones, and around 3.5% sits with its ten largest clones. Sequenced sample: blood buffy coat. These receptors were collected from a woman between 18 and 70 years old with a cervical HPV16 infection that either progressed to CIN3+ or cleared (not recorded which).

Remarks on this clone: The sequence runs out 3 residues before the end of the CDR3; the remainder is reconstructed from the germline J gene. The V gene is TRBV20-1, the J gene TRBJ1-5; 9 bases map to TRBD1. The V segment lost 3 bases and the J segment 7 bases; nucleotides outside the gene matches: 10. Germline V gene sequence: CDR1 DFQATT, CDR2 SNEGSKA (reference sequence). The CDR3 totals 15 residues. The CDR3 reads CSASPSTGGGQPQHF. The part of the CDR3 DNA that was read is TGCAGTGCTAGCCCATCGACAGGGGGAGGCCAGCCC.

In regard to this clone: Read coverage stops 3 residues before the CDR3 terminus; the germline J gene supplies the remainder. This chain joins TRBV6-1 and TRBJ1-5; D remains ambiguous. This CDR3 comprises 15 residues. V lost 2 bases to trimming and J lost 2 bases, with 10 bases between them. Germline assignment: CDR1 MNHNS and CDR2 SASEGT. The part of the CDR3 DNA that was read is TGTGCCAGCAGTGAATTCGGGCGGGGCAATCAGCCC. Translating gives CASSEFGRGNQP. The entire CDR3 is CASSEFGRGNQPQHF.

As for this clone: The DNA ends 3 residues before the CDR3 does, and the rest of the CDR3 is filled in from the germline J gene. The rearrangement uses TRBV19 and TRBJ1-4, with D perhaps TRBD1 (5 bases). The V end lost 5 bases, the J end lost 3 bases, and 10 bases lay between the germline ends. Per germline, CDR1 LNHDA and CDR2 SQIVND (reference sequence). CDR3 length: 14 residues. The CDR3 is CASSGGMPNEKLFF. Incomplete CDR3 DNA: TGTGCCAGTAGTGGGGGGATGCCTAATGAAAAA.

Regarding this clone: The read finishes 3 residues shy of the CDR3 end, and the germline J gene is used to complete it. This chain connects TRBV7-9 to TRBJ1-2; possibly TRBD1 for D (5 bases). The V end was cut by 4 bases, the J end by 2 bases, with 14 bases between. The CDR3 is 15 amino acids. Germline-derived CDR1 and CDR2 are SEHNR and FQNEAQ (reference sequence). CDR3 region: CASSSRDGGNYGYTF. Incomplete CDR3 DNA: TGTGCCAGCAGCTCCCGCGATGGGGGGAACTATGGC.

In regard to this clone: The read terminates 3 residues before the CDR3 end, so the remaining end is supplied by the germline J gene. The J gene is TRBJ1-1, the V gene TRBV6-2 or TRBV6-3; 9 bases fit TRBD1. Germline V gives CDR1 MNHEY, CDR2 SVGEGT. The ends lost 5 bases at V and 0 bases at J; junction bases unmatched: 7. The CDR3 has 16 amino acids. Partial CDR3 DNA: TGTGCCAGCAGTCCGGACAGGGGACTCATGAACACTGAA. Its translation: CASSPDRGLMNTE. The CDR3, in full, reads CASSPDRGLMNTEAFF.

In regard to this clone: With the read ending 3 residues before the CDR3 end, the germline J gene is used to fill in that end. The chain carries TRBV7-2 and TRBJ2-2; no clear D. The CDR3 loop spans 15 amino acids. CDR1 SGHTA and CDR2 FQGNSA come from the germline V gene. V shed 3 bases and J shed 1 base, with 9 bases lying between them. The sequenced CDR3 bases are TGTGCCAGCAGCTTTGTCGGTGGGAACACCGGGGAG. Amino acid sequence: CASSFVGGNTGE. The CDR3 as a whole reads CASSFVGGNTGELFF.

In the case of this clone: The CDR3 end falls 3 residues outside the read, so it is completed with the germline J gene. The chain employs TRBV6-8 and TRBJ2-7, with 11 bases lining up with TRBD2. Germline CDR1 is MNHGY and CDR2 is SAAAGT. This CDR3 has 16 amino acids. J gave up 3 bases and V 0 bases, and 4 bases lay outside the gene matches. The CDR3 DNA, read in part, is TGTGCCAGCAGTTACTCGGGACTAGCGGCTCGCTACGAG. This sequence encodes CASSYSGLAARYE. The CDR3 in its entirety is CASSYSGLAARYEQYF.

This clone is identified as medium-sized from frequency. CDR3 bases read: TGCAGTGCTAGAGAGCTACCCTCGACAGGTACAGCCAAAAACATT. Amino acid sequence: CSARELPSTGTAKNI. The CDR3 in full is CSARELPSTGTAKNIQYF. J is TRBJ2-4 and V is TRBV20-1, with D tentatively TRBD1 (6 bases). The read terminates 3 residues ahead of where the CDR3 ends, so the germline J gene completes it. Trimming stripped 0 bases from V and 0 bases from J, with 18 bases between. Germline lookup yields CDR1 DFQATT and CDR2 SNEGSKA (reference sequence). CDR3 length: 18 residues.

As for this clone: The junction does not match germline at one end; this may be a read error. The sequenced fragment ends 3 residues before the CDR3 boundary, so the rest is inferred from the germline J gene. The chain links TRBV4-2 to TRBJ2-3; D is possibly TRBD1 (6 bases). There are 15 residues in the CDR3. Germline V gives CDR1 LGHNA, CDR2 YNFKEQ. Incomplete CDR3 DNA: TGCGCCAGCAGCCAAGAGGCAGGGGTGCAAGAGACG. It translates to CASSQEAGVQET. Given in full, the CDR3 is CASSQEAGVQETQYF.

On this clone: The read terminates 3 residues before the CDR3 end, so the remaining end is supplied by the germline J gene. The chain uses TRBV5-1 and TRBJ2-5, with unresolved D. Per germline, CDR1 SGHRS and CDR2 YFSETQ. This CDR3 region has 14 residues. Trimming shortened V by 2 bases and J by 0 bases, and 8 bases separated the two germline ends. The chain's CDR3 is CASSFGQYQETQYF. The sequenced part of the CDR3 DNA is TGCGCCAGCAGCTTCGGTCAATACCAAGAGACC.

On this clone itself: The CDR3 end lies 3 residues beyond the end of the read and is filled in from the germline J gene. The rearrangement links TRBV19 to TRBJ1-1; 10 nucleotides line up with TRBD1. Germline lookup yields CDR1 LNHDA and CDR2 SQIVND (reference sequence). CDR3 length equals 14 residues. The ends lost 5 bases at V and 3 bases at J; junction bases unmatched: 3. The CDR3 DNA, read in part, is TGTGCCAGTAGTCCGGGACAGGGGTACACTGAA. Encoded protein: CASSPGQGYTE. In full, the CDR3 reads CASSPGQGYTEAFF.

For this clone: The sequenced fragment ends 3 residues before the CDR3 boundary, so the rest is inferred from the germline J gene. This rearrangement joins TRBV7-2 to TRBJ2-3; weak D call: TRBD2 (5 bases). V was shortened by 5 bases and J by 0 bases, with 12 bases between the two germline ends. Germline values: CDR1 SGHTA, CDR2 FQGNSA. The CDR3 length is 15 residues. The CDR3 sequence is CASSLGLVSTDTQYF. Incomplete CDR3 DNA: TGTGCCAGCAGCCTCGGACTCGTTAGCACAGATACG. The variable domain in full, with the rest retrieved from reference TRBV7-2 and TRBJ2-3, is GAGVSQSPSNKVTEKGKDVELRCDPISGHTALYWYRQSLGQGLEFLIYFQGNSAPDKSGLPSDRFSAERTGGSVSTLTIQRTQQEDSAVYLCASSLGLVSTDTQYFGPGTRLTVL.

With regard to this clone: The sequence runs out 3 residues before the end of the CDR3; the remainder is reconstructed from the germline J gene. This sample also contains other DNA sequences that code for the same CDR3. The rearrangement links TRBV19 to TRBJ2-7; TRBD1 aligns across 9 bases. Unmatched junction bases numbered 8, after V lost 5 bases and J lost 6 bases. This CDR3 comprises 14 residues. Germline V lookup: CDR1 LNHDA, CDR2 SQIVND (reference sequence). The covered CDR3 bases are TGTGCCAGTAGTCCGGGACAGGGCAGCGGCGAG. Encoded protein: CASSPGQGSGE. The whole CDR3 is CASSPGQGSGEQYF.

Note on this clone: The CDR3 is cut off 3 residues early in the read; its end comes from the germline J gene. The chain recombines TRBV5-5 with TRBJ2-7, with 7 bases identical to TRBD1. Germline trimming cut 4 bases from V and 3 bases from J; bases unmatched to any gene: 10. CDR1 is SGHKS and CDR2 is YYEKEE in the germline V gene (reference sequence). The CDR3 length is 15 residues. Here the CDR3 reads CASSHSTGALYEQYF. CDR3 DNA (partial): TGTGCCAGCAGCCATTCAACAGGGGCGCTCTACGAG.

About this clone itself: With the read ending 3 residues before the CDR3 end, the germline J gene is used to fill in that end. The chain is built from TRBV19 and TRBJ2-4; TRBD1 or TRBD2 may be the D gene (7 bases each). This CDR3 has 15 residues. Germline values: CDR1 LNHDA, CDR2 SQIVND (reference sequence). CDR3 DNA (partial): TGTGCCAGTAACCCGGGGAGGGGGCTCGACTATGGT. Translated: CASNPGRGLDYG. The whole CDR3 sequence is CASNPGRGLDYGQYF. Combining the CDR3 with reference TRBV19 and TRBJ2-4 gives the whole variable domain DGGITQSPKYLFRKEGQNVTLSCEQNLNHDAMYWYRQDPGQGLRLIYYSQIVNDFQKGDIAEGYSVSREKKESFPLTVTSAQKNPTAFYLCASNPGRGLDYGQYFGAGTRLSVL.

Details on this clone: The read falls 3 residues short of the CDR3 end, and the missing part is taken from the germline J gene. The chain recombines TRBV19 with TRBJ1-1; perhaps TRBD1 as D (5 bases). The CDR3 length is 14 residues. The V gene lost 3 bases and the J gene lost 0 bases, with 8 bases spanning the gap. CDR1 and CDR2 (germline): LNHDA, SQIVND (reference sequence). CDR3 in amino acids: CASSMGQMNTEAFF. The CDR3 DNA, read in part, is TGTGCCAGTAGTATGGGGCAAATGAACACTGAA.

A note on this clone: The CDR3 end lies 3 residues beyond the end of the read and is filled in from the germline J gene. The V and J genes are TRBV19 and TRBJ1-4; D is unresolved. Germline-derived CDR1 and CDR2 are LNHDA and SQIVND (reference sequence). The CDR3 sequence is 13 residues long. V was clipped by 6 bases and J by 0 bases, with 5 bases between them. CDR3 DNA, as far as it was read: TGTGCCAGTAGCCCAGCAACTAATGAAAAA. Protein product: CASSPATNEK. The entire CDR3 protein reads CASSPATNEKLFF.

With regard to this clone: One end of the junction varies from germline; a read error may be responsible. The read gets to within 3 residues of the CDR3 end, and the germline J gene fills in the rest. The chain carries TRBV5-1 and TRBJ2-1, with TRBD2 matching 7 bases. In germline, CDR1 is SGHRS, CDR2 YFSETQ. The CDR3 runs 12 residues. The sequenced CDR3 bases are TGCGCCAGCAGCCGGGACTACGATGAG. This gives the protein CASSRDYDE. The entire CDR3 protein reads CASSRDYDEQFF.

Worth noting for this clone: With the read ending 3 residues before the CDR3 end, the germline J gene is used to fill in that end. The genes are TRBV2 and TRBJ1-2; 7 bases align to TRBD1. This CDR3 has 13 residues. Germline V gives CDR1 SNHLY, CDR2 FYNNEI. The CDR3 loop reads CATVDRSSYDYTF. Partial CDR3 DNA: TGTGCCACAGTGGACAGGAGCTCCTACGAC.

As regards this clone: Read coverage stops 3 residues before the CDR3 terminus; the germline J gene supplies the remainder. The chain uses TRBV11-2 and TRBJ1-2; TRBD1 matches at 10 bases. Per the germline V gene, CDR1 is SGHAT and CDR2 is FQNNGV. The CDR3 runs to 14 residues. The CDR3 DNA, read in part, is TGTGCCAGCAGCTTAGCCGACAGGGGGCAAGGC. Its protein product is CASSLADRGQG. The whole CDR3 sequence is CASSLADRGQGYTF.

Note on this clone: Coverage ceases 3 residues before the CDR3 finishes, and the germline J gene fills in the end. The chain uses TRBV4-1 and TRBJ1-2; D possibly corresponds to TRBD1 (5 bases). CDR1 is MGHRA and CDR2 is YSYEKL in the germline V gene. Trimming removed 5 bases from V and 4 bases from J, with 11 bases in between. This CDR3 contains 13 residues. The DNA read from the CDR3 is TGCGCCAGCAGCGCATCACAGGCCTATGGC. Translated, it gives CASSASQAYG. The entire CDR3 sequence reads CASSASQAYGYTF.

Judged by frequency, this clone is medium-sized. The CDR3 end is not reached by the read, which stops 3 residues before it; the germline J gene fills it in. This rearrangement joins TRBV7-2 to TRBJ2-3; 8 bases agree with TRBD1. This CDR3 is 14 amino acids long. Per the germline V gene, CDR1 is SGHTA and CDR2 is FQGNSA. The junction had 4 bases not matched to a gene; V was cut back by 5 bases and J by 3 bases. This CDR3 is CASSDWTGTDTQYF. The part of the CDR3 DNA that was read is TGTGCCAGCAGCGACTGGACAGGGACAGATACG.

The chain's CDR3 is CASSVARDRGNTGELFF. The part of the CDR3 DNA that was read is TGTGCCAGCAGCGTAGCCAGGGACAGGGGAAACACCGGGGAG. This sequence joins TRBV9 and TRBJ2-2; 10 bases map to TRBD1. The read ends 3 residues early relative to the CDR3; the germline J gene fills the gap. Looked up from germline, CDR1 is SGDLS and CDR2 is YYNGEE. J was trimmed by 2 bases and V by 0 bases; bases with no gene match: 4. This CDR3 region has 17 residues.

Note on this clone: The read ends 3 residues early relative to the CDR3; the germline J gene fills the gap. The chain recombines TRBV19 with TRBJ2-4, with 8 bases aligning to TRBD1. The germline CDR1 and CDR2 sequences are LNHDA and SQIVND (reference sequence). The CDR3 covers 16 residues. The CDR3 loop reads CASSIGGTGVVYGQYF. The sequenced part of the CDR3 DNA is TGTGCCAGTAGTATTGGCGGGACAGGAGTAGTCTATGGT.

Comments on this clone: From the germline J gene comes the end of the CDR3, since the read stops 3 residues before it. The rearrangement links TRBV5-1 to TRBJ1-3; tentative D call: TRBD1 (6 bases). Trimming cost V 4 bases and J 2 bases, with 13 bases left between them. Germline V gene sequence: CDR1 SGHRS, CDR2 YFSETQ. The CDR3 is made up of 15 amino acids. The CDR3 DNA, read in part, is TGCGCCAGCAGCCCGGACAGAGCGGCTGGAAACACC. This translates into CASSPDRAAGNT. The CDR3 in full is CASSPDRAAGNTIYF.

As concerns this clone: The CDR3 goes on 3 residues after the read ends, and that part is filled in from the germline J gene. The chain uses TRBV7-3 and TRBJ2-1; D gene ambiguous. Germline CDR1 and CDR2: SGHTA and FQGTGA. The CDR3 sequence is 14 residues long. V lost 0 bases and J 8 bases, leaving 11 bases between the germline ends. The CDR3 DNA, read in part, is TGTGCCAGCAGCTTAACACCTCGAGAGGATGAG. It encodes CASSLTPREDE. The entire CDR3 protein reads CASSLTPREDEQFF.

On this clone: From the germline J gene comes the end of the CDR3, since the read stops 3 residues before it. The chain uses TRBV2 and TRBJ1-5; 8 nucleotides agree with TRBD1. This CDR3 has 16 residues. Germline values: CDR1 SNHLY, CDR2 FYNNEI. V dropped 6 bases and J dropped 4; count of bases not matched to a gene: 11. The CDR3 is CASSADRAPLNQPQHF. The DNA read from the CDR3 is TGTGCCAGCAGCGCGGACAGGGCGCCCCTTAATCAGCCC.

With regard to this clone: The read comes to an end 3 residues before the CDR3 does, leaving the germline J gene to fill in the end. The chain links TRBV6-2 or TRBV6-3 to TRBJ2-4, with 10 nucleotides matching TRBD1. The V and J ends lost 5 bases and 5 bases, in that order; junction bases with no gene match: 3. This CDR3 spans 14 amino acids. Looked up from germline, CDR1 is MNHEY and CDR2 is SVGEGT. Incomplete CDR3 DNA: TGTGCCAGCAGTAGACAGGGGGCGGAAAACATT. This translates into CASSRQGAENI. The CDR3, in full, reads CASSRQGAENIQYF.

Turning to this clone: Sequencing ends 3 residues short of the CDR3 end; the germline J gene provides the rest. This chain connects TRBV27 to TRBJ1-2; the D gene is possibly TRBD1 (5 bases). The CDR3 length is 11 residues. CDR1 MNHEY and CDR2 SMNVEV come from the germline V gene (reference sequence). V shed 8 bases and J shed 7 bases, with 11 bases lying between them. This CDR3 reads CASGRVGGYTF. CDR3 DNA, as far as it was read: TGTGCCAGCGGCAGGGTAGGTGGC.